The 18 T cell receptor beta chains presented below share a single source sample, sequenced in a study of CD8 T cells in ankylosing spondylitis (dated by TCRdb to about 2017). The library was produced with 5' RACE. For sequencing, an Illumina HiSeq 2500 was employed. The raw public data were reprocessed by TCRdb itself: fastp quality trimming at Q25, MiXCR clonotype calling, in-frame beta chains only. Identical CDR3 proteins give one entry, which carries the most common genes and DNA. The sample yields about 170,000 distinct CDR3 sequences; around 18% were counted once. In total, the top ten clones hold approximately 7.6% of the sample. Material for sequencing was blood, either unsorted or a sorted T cell fraction (not recorded which). The origin of the receptors is a male donor with ankylosing spondylitis or in good health (not recorded which).

As to this clonotype: A much larger clone lies a single base off, so this may be a read error. V gene TRBV20-1 combines with J gene TRBJ2-1, with D possibly TRBD2 on 6 matching bases. The V end lost 0 bases, the J end lost 3 bases, and 15 bases lay between the germline ends. Germline CDR1 DFQATT, CDR2 SNEGSKA (reference sequence). The CDR3 is 16 amino acids. CDR3 residues: CSARDPQAGGYNEQFF. In DNA, the CDR3 is TGCAGTGCTAGAGATCCACAAGCGGGCGGCTACAATGAGCAGTTCTTC.

This clonotype has a count of ten or more. The chain is built from TRBV5-1 and TRBJ2-2, with no clear D. The CDR3 length is 14 residues. Trimming removed 2 bases at V and 4 bases at J, with 9 bases between. Germline CDR1 SGHRS, CDR2 YFSETQ. The CDR3 sequence: CASSLRASTGELFF. The CDR3 nucleotides are TGCGCCAGCAGCTTAAGAGCGAGCACCGGGGAGCTGTTTTTT. Together with reference TRBV5-1 and TRBJ2-2, the CDR3 gives the full variable domain: KAGVTQTPRYLIKTRGQQVTLSCSPISGHRSVSWYQQTPGQGLQFLFEYFSETQRNKGNFPGRFSGRQFSNSRSEMNVSTLELGDSALYLCASSLRASTGELFFGEGSRLTVL.

In regard to this clonotype: It is unclear where the CDR3 begins or ends on the DNA, so no DNA is shown, and the CDR3 is as TCRdb lists it. The V gene is TRBV9, the J gene TRBJ2-3; TRBD1, as called in the table, went unchecked against the DNA. Germline V lookup: CDR1 SGDLS, CDR2 YYNGEE. A total of 15 residues make up the CDR3, ends included. CDR3 in amino acids: CASSVFGTGIDTKYF.

The table lists this clonotype with many counts. The rearrangement links TRBV29-1 to TRBJ2-2; D is perhaps TRBD1 (7 bases). This CDR3 region has 14 residues. V lost 4 bases and J lost 6, with 15 bases in between. Germline V gives CDR1 SQVTM, CDR2 ANQGSEA. Here the CDR3 reads CSVGQGGYSGELFF. Written as DNA, the CDR3 is TGCAGCGTTGGGCAGGGGGGTTATTCCGGGGAGCTGTTTTTT.

This clonotype was recorded many times. The chain is built from TRBV5-1 and TRBJ1-2; 9 nucleotides line up with TRBD1. Trimming at V came to 3 bases and at J to 4 bases, leaving 7 bases not matched to a gene. Germline V gene lookup returns CDR1 SGHRS and CDR2 YFSETQ. The CDR3 loop spans 15 amino acids. The CDR3 DNA sequence: TGCGCCAGCAGCTCATCTGACAGGGGGACCTATGGCTACACCTTC. Protein: CASSSSDRGTYGYTF.

The CDR3: CASSQNQPQHF. CDR3 bases: TGTGCCAGCAGTCAAAACCAGCCCCAGCATTTT. V is TRBV28 and J is TRBJ1-5; D is uncertain. Germline V gene lookup returns CDR1 MDHEN and CDR2 SYDVKM. The CDR3 is 11 amino acids. Trimming pared 5 bases from V and 7 bases from J, leaving 6 bases between.

This clonotype appeared many times. The chain recombines TRBV28 with TRBJ1-2; the D is unclear. CDR3 length equals 18 residues. Trimming removed 2 bases at V and 2 bases at J, with 21 bases between. CDR1 is MDHEN and CDR2 is SYDVKM in the germline V gene. The chain's CDR3 is CASSLPRNLDPGNYGYTF. DNA of the CDR3: TGTGCCAGCAGTTTACCCCGAAATCTTGACCCGGGAAACTATGGCTACACCTTC.

V and J are TRBV7-6 and TRBJ2-1, with D perhaps TRBD1 or TRBD2 (5 bases each). The germline CDR1 and CDR2 sequences are SGHVS and FNYEAQ. V shed 3 bases and J shed 2 bases, with 11 bases lying between them. This CDR3 region has 15 residues. CDR3 sequence: CASSLGRAPYNEQFF. CDR3 coding DNA: TGTGCCAGCAGCTTGGGGCGGGCACCCTACAATGAGCAGTTCTTC. Complete variable domain (other parts from reference TRBV7-6 and TRBJ2-1): GAGVSQSPRYKVTKRGQDVALRCDPISGHVSLYWYRQALGQGPEFLTYFNYEAQQDKSGLPNDRFSAERPEGSISTLTIQRTEQRDSAMYRCASSLGRAPYNEQFFGPGTRLTVL.

This clonotype was seen a few times. The chain combines TRBV5-1 with TRBJ2-7; 8 positions match TRBD2. CDR1 is SGHRS, CDR2 YFSETQ, per germline. This CDR3 comprises 18 residues. J gave up 7 bases and V 0 bases, and 18 bases lay outside the gene matches. The CDR3 bases are TGCGCCAGCAGCTTGGCCCTACTGATGGACGGGAGGGCCGGGGAGCAGTACTTC. As protein: CASSLALLMDGRAGEQYF.

This clonotype has only a few counts. The chain couples TRBV29-1 to TRBJ1-4, with D perhaps TRBD1 (5 bases). V gave up 8 bases and J gave up 10 bases, with 20 bases separating them. Germline assignment: CDR1 SQVTM and CDR2 ANQGSEA. The CDR3 consists of 13 residues. CDR3 sequence: CSCNRGQGLKLFF. In DNA, the CDR3 is TGCAGCTGCAACCGGGGCCAGGGTCTAAAACTGTTTTTT.

The rearrangement joins TRBV7-9 to TRBJ2-5, with TRBD2 matching over 9 bases. CDR3 length: 16 residues. Germline V gene data show CDR1 as SEHNR and CDR2 as FQNEAQ (reference sequence). V was pared by 2 bases and J by 2 bases, with 6 bases of the junction left unmatched. The chain's CDR3 is CASSLLGLAIQETQYF. DNA of the CDR3: TGTGCCAGCAGCTTACTCGGACTAGCGATACAAGAGACCCAGTACTTC.

The chain combines TRBV7-2 with TRBJ2-7; perhaps TRBD1 as D (6 bases). The CDR3 extends over 15 amino acids. Germline assignment: CDR1 SGHTA and CDR2 FQGNSA. Trimming stripped 4 bases from V and 5 bases from J, with 18 bases between. CDR3 sequence (DNA): TGTGCCAGCAGCTCCATGGGGGCTAATAGCGACGAGCAGTACTTC. Protein sequence: CASSSMGANSDEQYF.

This rearrangement joins TRBV5-5 to TRBJ2-5, with D possibly matching TRBD1 (5 bases). Between the trimmed V and J ends, which lost 0 bases and 7 bases, there was a span of 16 bases. Germline CDR1 reads SGHKS; CDR2 reads YYEKEE (reference sequence). CDR3 length equals 15 residues. The CDR3 reads CASSLEGLPPGTQYF. The CDR3 coding sequence is TGTGCCAGCAGCTTGGAGGGGCTACCCCCAGGGACCCAGTACTTC.

The chain is built from TRBV5-4 and TRBJ1-4; maybe TRBD1 (6 bases). The CDR3 consists of 15 residues. Germline V gene sequence: CDR1 SGHNT, CDR2 YYREEE (reference sequence). Trimming left V 3 bases short and J 4 bases short, with 13 bases between. CDR3 bases: TGTGCCAGCAGCTCCAAGTCCAGGGGTAATGAAAAACTGTTTTTT. It translates to CASSSKSRGNEKLFF.

There are a few counts of this clonotype. The chain is built from TRBV16 and TRBJ2-1; the D gene is possibly TRBD1 (5 bases). The CDR3 loop spans 15 amino acids. V lost 0 bases and J 5 bases, leaving 11 bases between the germline ends. Germline CDR1 KGHSY, CDR2 FQNENV. The CDR3 DNA is TGTGCCAGCAGCCAATCCAGGGTACCTAACAATGAGCAGTTCTTC. Its translation is CASSQSRVPNNEQFF.

The rearrangement links TRBV9 to TRBJ2-7; 8 bases are shared with TRBD1. Trimming took 0 bases from V and 6 from J; bases not matched to a gene: 8. CDR1 and CDR2 from the germline V gene are SGDLS and YYNGEE. CDR3 length: 15 amino acids. The CDR3 nucleotides are TGTGCCAGCAGCGTAGGTTACAGGGGGGTTGGCGAGCAGTACTTC. It yields the protein CASSVGYRGVGEQYF.

J is TRBJ2-4 and V is TRBV5-6, with 11 positions matching TRBD2. CDR1 is SGHDT, CDR2 YYEEEE, per germline. The CDR3 contains 18 residues. The V segment lost 4 bases and the J segment 0 bases; nucleotides outside the gene matches: 9. The CDR3 region has the DNA TGTGCCAGCAGCAAACCGATGGGACTAGCGGTAGCCAAAAACATTCAGTACTTC. Protein product: CASSKPMGLAVAKNIQYF.

In this sample, this clonotype turned up a few times. The gene calls are TRBV5-1 and TRBJ2-1; tentatively, D is TRBD2 (5 bases). From germline, CDR1 is SGHRS and CDR2 YFSETQ. Trimming left V 3 bases short and J 2 bases short, with 12 bases between. The CDR3 runs 15 residues. In nucleotides, the CDR3 is TGCGCCAGCAGCTCCGGAGCCGGGACCTACAATGAGCAGTTCTTC. This codes for CASSSGAGTYNEQFF.